This TCR beta chain was documented in a study of cytomegalovirus exposure and HLA in healthy donors. Broader study findings: It was approximately 170 TCR beta chains that were listed as cytomegalovirus-associated. Diagnosis of cytomegalovirus status made by the classifier reportedly showed high specificity and sensitivity.

Generated by immunoSEQ multiplex PCR, the TCRdb table keeps only in-frame clones and is missing some. The sample contains hundreds of thousands of clones, roughly 87% of which appear only once. In the case of this clone: The antigen is unknown.

Germline assignment: CDR1 SGHVS and CDR2 FQNEAQ. Trimming removed 2 bases from V and 6 bases from J, with 11 bases in between. The CDR3 spans 14 residues. This clonotype originated in a woman between 18 and 30 years old in good health and CMV-seropositive. The chain combines TRBV7-8 with TRBJ1-5; D gene ambiguous. The specimen sequenced was PBMCs. CDR3 nucleotides: TGTGCCAGCAGCTTATATTCCGGCGGTCAGCCCCAGCATTTT. This translates into CASSLYSGGQPQHF.